This entry features one T cell receptor (beta chain) sequence. The antigen is undetermined. This specimen belongs to a study of vaccination and CD4 T cells after COVID-19. Study summary: SARS-CoV-2 PCR on nasal swabs had been positive for the convalescent patients; under 10 were mild and one was severe. Between diagnosis and the drawing of post-COVID samples lay a median around 98 days (range 35 to 161).

The CDR3 runs 13 residues. The germline V gene has CDR1 SGHNT and CDR2 YYREEE (reference sequence). Between the trimmed V and J ends, which lost 2 bases and 5 bases, there was a span of 10 bases. Time point meaning: late sampling 161 to 241 days after vaccination in a few convalescent patients. Specified treatment: roughly nine-day PBMC culture with coronavirus spike peptide pools or control peptides (ViraFEST assay). On days 3 and 7, half the medium was swapped for fresh IL-2-containing medium. Oncomine TCR Beta short-read sequencing was applied to DNA from cultured CD4+ T cells. MiXCR, run by TCRdb on the PCR reads, gives a single entry per CDR3 protein. The table has 20,000 to 25,000 distinct CDR3 sequences, roughly 50% seen once.

The specimen comprised CD4+ T cells from blood, cultured in vitro, sampled about 7 months after SARS-CoV-2 vaccination. The clonotype originates from a human donor who had recovered from COVID-19. The V gene is TRBV5-4, the J gene TRBJ2-5; D gene uncertain. The CDR3 nucleotides read TGTGCCAGCAGCTTTATGTCCGGGGAGACCCAGTACTTC. Translated: CASSFMSGETQYF.